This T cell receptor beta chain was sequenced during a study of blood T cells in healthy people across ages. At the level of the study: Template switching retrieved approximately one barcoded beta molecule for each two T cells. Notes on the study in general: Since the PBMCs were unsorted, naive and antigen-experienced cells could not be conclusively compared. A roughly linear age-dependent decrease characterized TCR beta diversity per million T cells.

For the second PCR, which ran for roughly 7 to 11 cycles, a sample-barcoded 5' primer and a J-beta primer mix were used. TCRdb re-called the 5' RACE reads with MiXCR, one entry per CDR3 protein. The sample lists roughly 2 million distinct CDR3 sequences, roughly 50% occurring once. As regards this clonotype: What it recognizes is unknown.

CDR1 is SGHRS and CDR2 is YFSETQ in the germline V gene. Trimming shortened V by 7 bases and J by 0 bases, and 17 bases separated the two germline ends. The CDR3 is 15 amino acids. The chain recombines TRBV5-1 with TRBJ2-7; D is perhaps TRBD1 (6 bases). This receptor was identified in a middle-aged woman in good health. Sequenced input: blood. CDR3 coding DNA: TGCGCCAGCTCTGGGGGCACAGGGAGCTCCTACGAGCAGTACTTC. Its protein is CASSGGTGSSYEQYF.